This T cell receptor (beta chain) was obtained from a study of T-cell reconstitution after alpha-beta-depleted transplantation in children. Findings of the study overall: As was reported, about two months after transplant, alpha-beta T cells came from several hundred expanded graft clones. The origin of high day-60 TCRbeta diversity in some patients lay in surviving recipient T cells and thymic progenitors. A year had passed since transplant, and T-cell counts and diversity by then came mostly from newly produced T cells.

Concerning this clonotype itself: Its antigen is not identified. Being one base from a much bigger clone, this may be a read error.

TCRbeta library preparation incorporated unique molecular identifiers. TCRdb recomputed calls from the PCR reads with MiXCR, one row per CDR3 protein. The sample lists 700,000 to 850,000 distinct CDR3 sequences, around 15% occurring once. Germline V gene sequence: CDR1 SQVTM, CDR2 ANQGSEA. CDR3 length equals 18 residues. J gave up 7 bases and V 7 bases, and 24 bases lay outside the gene matches. The TCR comes from a male patient younger than 18 who had a stem cell transplant for acute lymphoblastic leukemia, so the T cells may come from the graft donor. The sample consisted of PBMCs, mostly from graft donor cells, taken 360 days after TCRalphabeta/CD19-depleted stem cell transplant. The V gene is TRBV29-1, the J gene TRBJ2-1; 8 bases are a match to TRBD2. CDR3 loop: CSAPRTVGRAGVNNEQFF. The CDR3 nucleotides read TGCAGCGCTCCCCGAACAGTTGGCCGAGCGGGAGTTAATAATGAGCAGTTCTTC.